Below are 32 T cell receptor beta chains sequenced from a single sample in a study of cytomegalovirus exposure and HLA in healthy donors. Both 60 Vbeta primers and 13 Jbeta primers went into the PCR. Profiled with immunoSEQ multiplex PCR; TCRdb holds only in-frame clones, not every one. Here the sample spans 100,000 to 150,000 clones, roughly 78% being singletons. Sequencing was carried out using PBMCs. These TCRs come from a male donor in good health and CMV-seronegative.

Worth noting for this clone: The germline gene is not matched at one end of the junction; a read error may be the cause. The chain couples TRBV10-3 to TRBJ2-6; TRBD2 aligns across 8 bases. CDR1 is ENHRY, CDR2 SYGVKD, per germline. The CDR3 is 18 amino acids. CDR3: CAISESSGSFTGANGLTF. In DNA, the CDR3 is TGTGCCATCTCGGAGTCCAGCGGGAGCTTCACTGGGGCCAACGGCCTGACTTTC.

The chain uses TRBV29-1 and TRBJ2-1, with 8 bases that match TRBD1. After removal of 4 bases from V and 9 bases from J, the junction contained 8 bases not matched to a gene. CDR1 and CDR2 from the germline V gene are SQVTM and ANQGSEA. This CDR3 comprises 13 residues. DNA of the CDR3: TGCAGCGTTGTTCAGGGGGCAAGGGGTGAGCAGTTCTTC. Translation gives CSVVQGARGEQFF.

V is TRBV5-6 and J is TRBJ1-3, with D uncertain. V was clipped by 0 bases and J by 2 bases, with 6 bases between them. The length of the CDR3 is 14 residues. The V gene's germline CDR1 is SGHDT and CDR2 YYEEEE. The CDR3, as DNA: TGTGCCAGCAGCTTGGCAGGTCCTGGAAACACCATATATTTT. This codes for CASSLAGPGNTIYF.

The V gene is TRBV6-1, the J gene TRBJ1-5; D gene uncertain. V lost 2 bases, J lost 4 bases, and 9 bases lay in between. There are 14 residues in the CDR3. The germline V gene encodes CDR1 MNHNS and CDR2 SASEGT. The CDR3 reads CASSESGINQPQHF. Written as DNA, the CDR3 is TGTGCCAGCAGTGAATCGGGGATTAATCAGCCCCAGCATTTT.

CDR3 loop: CATSEGYGTANLHSYEQYF. As DNA, the CDR3 is TGTGCCACCAGCGAGGGGTACGGGACAGCAAATCTACACTCCTACGAGCAGTACTTC. The chain has TRBV15 and TRBJ2-7; 7 bases are a match to TRBD1. Germline V CDR1 and CDR2: LNHNV, YYDKDF (reference sequence). The CDR3 consists of 19 residues. Trimming removed 5 bases from V and 0 bases from J; junction bases left unmatched: 19.

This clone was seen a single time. CDR3: CASSGNRDTLKETQYF. The CDR3 DNA reads as TGTGCCAGCAGTGGTAACAGGGACACCTTGAAAGAGACCCAGTACTTC. The V gene is TRBV25-1, the J gene TRBJ2-5; TRBD1 is a possible D gene (6 bases). Germline assignment: CDR1 MGHDK and CDR2 SYGVNS. The CDR3 is 16 residues long. Trimming removed 4 bases from V and 3 bases from J, with 18 bases in between.

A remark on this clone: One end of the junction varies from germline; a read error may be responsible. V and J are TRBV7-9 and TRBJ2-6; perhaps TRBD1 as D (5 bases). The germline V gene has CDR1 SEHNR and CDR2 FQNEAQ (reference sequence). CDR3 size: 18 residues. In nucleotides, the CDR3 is TGTGCCAGCAGCTTCAGTGGGGCTGGAATTAGTACGGCCAACGGCCTGACTTTC. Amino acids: CASSFSGAGISTANGLTF. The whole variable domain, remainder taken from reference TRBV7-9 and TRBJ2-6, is DTGVSQNPRHKITKRGQNVTFRCDPISEHNRLYWYRQTLGQGPEFLTYFQNEAQLEKSRLLSDRFSAERPKGSFSTLEIQRTEQGDSAMYLCASSFSGAGISTANGLTFGAGSRLTVL.

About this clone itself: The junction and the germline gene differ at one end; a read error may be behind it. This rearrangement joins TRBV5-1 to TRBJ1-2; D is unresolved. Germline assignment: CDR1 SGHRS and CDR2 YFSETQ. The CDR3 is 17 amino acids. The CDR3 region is CASSSELGLSGSYVYTF. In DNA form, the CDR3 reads TGCGCCAGCAGCTCCGAACTAGGACTCTCCGGGAGCTATGTCTACACCTTC.

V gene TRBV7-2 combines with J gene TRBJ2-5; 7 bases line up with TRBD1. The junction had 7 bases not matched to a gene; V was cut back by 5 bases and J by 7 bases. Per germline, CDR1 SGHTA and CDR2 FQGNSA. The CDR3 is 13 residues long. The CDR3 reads CASSPLAGGTQYF. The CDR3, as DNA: TGTGCCAGCAGCCCGCTGGCAGGGGGGACCCAGTACTTC.

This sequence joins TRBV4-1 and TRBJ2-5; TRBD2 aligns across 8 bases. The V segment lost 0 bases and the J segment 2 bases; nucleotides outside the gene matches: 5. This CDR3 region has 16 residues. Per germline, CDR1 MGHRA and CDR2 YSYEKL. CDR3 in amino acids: CASSQDAAGVQETQYF. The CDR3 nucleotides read TGCGCCAGCAGCCAAGACGCAGCGGGGGTACAAGAGACCCAGTACTTC.

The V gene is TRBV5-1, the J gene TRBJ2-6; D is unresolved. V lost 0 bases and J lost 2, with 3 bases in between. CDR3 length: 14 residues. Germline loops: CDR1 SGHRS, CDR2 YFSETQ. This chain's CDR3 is CASSLATGANVLTF. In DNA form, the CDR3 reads TGCGCCAGCAGCTTGGCCACTGGGGCCAACGTCCTGACTTTC.

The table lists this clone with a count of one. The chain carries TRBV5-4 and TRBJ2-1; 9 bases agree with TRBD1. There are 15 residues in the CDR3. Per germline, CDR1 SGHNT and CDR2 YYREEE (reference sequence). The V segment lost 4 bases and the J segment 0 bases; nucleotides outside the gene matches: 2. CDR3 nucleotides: TGTGCCAGCAGCCCGGGACAGGGCTCCTACAATGAGCAGTTCTTC. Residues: CASSPGQGSYNEQFF.

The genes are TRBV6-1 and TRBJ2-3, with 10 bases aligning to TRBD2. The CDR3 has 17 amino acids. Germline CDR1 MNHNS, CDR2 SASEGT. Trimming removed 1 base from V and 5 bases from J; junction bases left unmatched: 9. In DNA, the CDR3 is TGTGCCAGCAGTGAAGATGCAGCGGGGGGGCCTCGAGATACGCAGTATTTT. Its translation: CASSEDAAGGPRDTQYF.

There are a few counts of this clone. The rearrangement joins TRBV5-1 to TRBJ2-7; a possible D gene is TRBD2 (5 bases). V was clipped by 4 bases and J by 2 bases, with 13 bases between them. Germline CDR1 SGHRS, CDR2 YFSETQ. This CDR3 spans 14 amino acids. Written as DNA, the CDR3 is TGCGCCAGCAGCCCGGGAATAGCAACCTACGAGCAGTACTTC. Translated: CASSPGIATYEQYF.

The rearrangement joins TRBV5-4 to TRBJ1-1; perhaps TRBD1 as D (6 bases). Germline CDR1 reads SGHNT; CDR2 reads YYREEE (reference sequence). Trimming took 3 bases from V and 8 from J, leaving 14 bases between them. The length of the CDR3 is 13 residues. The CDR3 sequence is CASSYNAGTEAFF. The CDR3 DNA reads TGTGCCAGCAGCTATAACGCCGGGACAGAAGCTTTCTTT.

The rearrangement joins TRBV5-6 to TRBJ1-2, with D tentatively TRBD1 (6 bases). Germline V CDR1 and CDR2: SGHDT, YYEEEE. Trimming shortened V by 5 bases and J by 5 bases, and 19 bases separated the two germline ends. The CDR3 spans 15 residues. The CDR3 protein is CASRSAGGAAYGYTF. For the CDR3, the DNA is TGTGCCAGCAGGTCCGCTGGGGGGGCTGCGTATGGCTACACCTTC. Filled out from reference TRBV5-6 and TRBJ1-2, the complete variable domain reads DAGVTQSPTHLIKTRGQQVTLRCSPKSGHDTVSWYQQALGQGPQFIFQYYEEEERQRGNFPDRFSGHQFPNYSSELNVNALLLGDSALYLCASRSAGGAAYGYTFGSGTRLTVV.

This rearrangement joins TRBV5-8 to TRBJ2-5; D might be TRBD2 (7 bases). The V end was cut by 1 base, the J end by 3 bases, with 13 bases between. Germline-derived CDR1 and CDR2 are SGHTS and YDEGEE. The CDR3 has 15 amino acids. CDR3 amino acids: CASSLMGAGEETQYF. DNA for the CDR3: TGTGCCAGCAGCTTGATGGGGGCGGGGGAAGAGACCCAGTACTTC. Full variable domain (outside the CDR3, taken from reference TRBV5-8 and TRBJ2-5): EAGVTQSPTHLIKTRGQQATLRCSPISGHTSVYWYQQALGLGLQFLLWYDEGEERNRGNFPPRFSGRQFPNYSSELNVNALELEDSALYLCASSLMGAGEETQYFGPGTRLLVL.

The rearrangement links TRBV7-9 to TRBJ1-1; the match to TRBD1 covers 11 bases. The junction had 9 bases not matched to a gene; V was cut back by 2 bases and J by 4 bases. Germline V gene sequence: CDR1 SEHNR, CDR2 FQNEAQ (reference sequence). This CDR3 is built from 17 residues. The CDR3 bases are TGTGCCAGCAGCTTAAAGGACAGGGGGCTCTTCGGCACTGAAGCTTTCTTT. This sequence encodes CASSLKDRGLFGTEAFF.

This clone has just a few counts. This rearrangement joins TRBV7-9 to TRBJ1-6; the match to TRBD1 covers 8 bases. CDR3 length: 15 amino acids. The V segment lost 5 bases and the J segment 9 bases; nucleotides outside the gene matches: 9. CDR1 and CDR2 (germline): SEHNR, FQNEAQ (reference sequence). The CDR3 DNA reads TGTGCCAGCAGCGAACCCAGGGGGCAGGGTTCACCCCTCCACTTT. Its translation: CASSEPRGQGSPLHF.

The CDR3 DNA sequence: TGTGCCAGCTCCACCTACGGGGAGACCCAGTACTTC. The encoded protein is CASSTYGETQYF. The V and J genes are TRBV27 and TRBJ2-5, with D unresolved. Germline values: CDR1 MNHEY, CDR2 SMNVEV (reference sequence). V was trimmed by 8 bases and J by 5 bases, leaving 12 bases between them. The CDR3 length is 12 residues.

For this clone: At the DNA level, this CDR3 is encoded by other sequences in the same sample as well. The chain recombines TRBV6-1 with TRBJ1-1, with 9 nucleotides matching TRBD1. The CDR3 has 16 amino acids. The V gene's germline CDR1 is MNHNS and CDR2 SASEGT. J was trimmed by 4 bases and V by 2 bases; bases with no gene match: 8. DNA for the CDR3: TGTGCCAGCAGTGAATTTGGACAGGGGAGGAGCACTGAAGCTTTCTTT. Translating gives CASSEFGQGRSTEAFF.

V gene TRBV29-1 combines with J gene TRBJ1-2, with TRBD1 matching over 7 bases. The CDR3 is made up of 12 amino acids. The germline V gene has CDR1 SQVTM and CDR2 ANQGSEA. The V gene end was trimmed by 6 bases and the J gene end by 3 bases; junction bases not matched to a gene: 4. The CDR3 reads CSVEGQHYGYTF. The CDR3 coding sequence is TGCAGCGTGGAGGGACAGCACTATGGCTACACCTTC.

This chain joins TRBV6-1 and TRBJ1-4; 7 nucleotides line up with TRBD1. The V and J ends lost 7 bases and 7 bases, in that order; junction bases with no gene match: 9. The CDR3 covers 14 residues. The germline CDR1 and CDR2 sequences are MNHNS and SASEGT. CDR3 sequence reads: CASTKTGEFEKLFF. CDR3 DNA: TGTGCCAGCACAAAAACAGGGGAATTTGAAAAACTGTTTTTT.

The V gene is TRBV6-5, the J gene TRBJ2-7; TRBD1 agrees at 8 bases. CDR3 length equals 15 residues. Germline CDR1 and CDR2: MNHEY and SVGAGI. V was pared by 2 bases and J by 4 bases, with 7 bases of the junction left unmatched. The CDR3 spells CASSYEGTGGYEQYF. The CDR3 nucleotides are TGTGCCAGCAGTTACGAGGGGACAGGCGGGTACGAGCAGTACTTC.

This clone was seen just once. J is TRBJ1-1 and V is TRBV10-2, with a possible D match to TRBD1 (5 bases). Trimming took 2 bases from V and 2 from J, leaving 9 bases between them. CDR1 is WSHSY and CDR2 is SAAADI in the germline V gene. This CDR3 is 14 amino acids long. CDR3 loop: CASSEVGLNTEAFF. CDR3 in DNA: TGCGCCAGCAGTGAGGTGGGGCTAAACACTGAAGCTTTCTTT.

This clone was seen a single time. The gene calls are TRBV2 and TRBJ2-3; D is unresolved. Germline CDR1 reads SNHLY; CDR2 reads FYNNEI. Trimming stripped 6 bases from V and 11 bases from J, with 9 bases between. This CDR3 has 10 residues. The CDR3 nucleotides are TGTGCCAGCAGGTACAATCGGCAGTATTTT. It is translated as CASRYNRQYF.

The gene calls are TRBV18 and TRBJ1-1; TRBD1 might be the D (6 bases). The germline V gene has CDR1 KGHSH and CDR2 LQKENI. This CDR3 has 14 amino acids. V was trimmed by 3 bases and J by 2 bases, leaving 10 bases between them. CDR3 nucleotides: TGTGCCAGCTCACCGATCAGGGGCAACACTGAAGCTTTCTTT. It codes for CASSPIRGNTEAFF.

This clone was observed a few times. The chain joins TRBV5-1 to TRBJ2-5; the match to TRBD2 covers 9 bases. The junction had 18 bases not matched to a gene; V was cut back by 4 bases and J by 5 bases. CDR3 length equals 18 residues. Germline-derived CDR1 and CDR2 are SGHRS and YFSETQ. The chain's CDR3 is CASSRSGLAGTRGETQYF. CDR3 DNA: TGCGCCAGCAGCCGAAGTGGGCTAGCGGGGACACGGGGGGAGACCCAGTACTTC. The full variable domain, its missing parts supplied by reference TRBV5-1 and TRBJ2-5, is KAGVTQTPRYLIKTRGQQVTLSCSPISGHRSVSWYQQTPGQGLQFLFEYFSETQRNKGNFPGRFSGRQFSNSRSEMNVSTLELGDSALYLCASSRSGLAGTRGETQYFGPGTRLLVL.

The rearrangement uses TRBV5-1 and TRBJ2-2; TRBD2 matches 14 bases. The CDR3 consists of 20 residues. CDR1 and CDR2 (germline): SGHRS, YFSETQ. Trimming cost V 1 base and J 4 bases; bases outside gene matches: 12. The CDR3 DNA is TGCGCCAGCAGCTTGCCCATTGGCGGACTAGCGGGGGGTGTCACCGGGGAGCTGTTTTTT. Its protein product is CASSLPIGGLAGGVTGELFF.

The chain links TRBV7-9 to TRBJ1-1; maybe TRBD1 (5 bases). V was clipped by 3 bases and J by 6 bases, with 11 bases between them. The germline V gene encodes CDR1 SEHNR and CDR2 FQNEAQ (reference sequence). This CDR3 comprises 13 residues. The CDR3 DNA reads TGTGCCAGCAGCTTGCAGGGTATCGCTGAAGCTTTCTTT. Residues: CASSLQGIAEAFF. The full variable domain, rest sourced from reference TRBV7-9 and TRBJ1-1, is DTGVSQNPRHKITKRGQNVTFRCDPISEHNRLYWYRQTLGQGPEFLTYFQNEAQLEKSRLLSDRFSAERPKGSFSTLEIQRTEQGDSAMYLCASSLQGIAEAFFGQGTRLTVV.

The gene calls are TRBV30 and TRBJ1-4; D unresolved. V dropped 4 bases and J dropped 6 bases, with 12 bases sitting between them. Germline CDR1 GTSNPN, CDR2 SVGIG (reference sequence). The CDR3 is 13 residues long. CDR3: CAWMAGRDEKLFF. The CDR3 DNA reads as TGTGCCTGGATGGCGGGTAGGGATGAAAAACTGTTTTTT.

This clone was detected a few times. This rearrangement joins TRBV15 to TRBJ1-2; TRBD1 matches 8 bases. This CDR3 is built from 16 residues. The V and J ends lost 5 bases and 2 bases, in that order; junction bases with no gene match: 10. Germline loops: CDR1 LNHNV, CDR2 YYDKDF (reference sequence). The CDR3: CATSGSSGQANYGYTF. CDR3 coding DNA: TGTGCCACCAGCGGCTCTTCGGGACAGGCCAACTATGGCTACACCTTC.